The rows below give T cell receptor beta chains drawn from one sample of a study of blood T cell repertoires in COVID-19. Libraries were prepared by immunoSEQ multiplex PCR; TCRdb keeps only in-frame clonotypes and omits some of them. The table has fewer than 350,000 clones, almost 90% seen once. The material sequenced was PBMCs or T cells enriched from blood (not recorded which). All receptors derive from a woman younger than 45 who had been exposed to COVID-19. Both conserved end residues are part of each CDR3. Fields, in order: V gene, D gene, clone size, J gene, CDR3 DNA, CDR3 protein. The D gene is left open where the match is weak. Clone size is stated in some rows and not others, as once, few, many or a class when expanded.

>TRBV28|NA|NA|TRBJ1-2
TGTGCCAGCAGTGGGGAGAACTATGGCTACACCTTC
CASSGENYGYTF
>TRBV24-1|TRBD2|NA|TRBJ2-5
TGTGCCACCAGTGACATGGAGCTAGCGGGAGGGCCATATGAGACCCAGTACTTC
CATSDMELAGGPYETQYF
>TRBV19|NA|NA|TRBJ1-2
TGTGCCAGCATTGCCGGGAAAGCGCATGGCTACACCTTC
CASIAGKAHGYTF
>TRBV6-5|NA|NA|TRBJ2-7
TGTGCCACCGCCGATTCAAACACCTACGAGCAGTACTTC
CATADSNTYEQYF
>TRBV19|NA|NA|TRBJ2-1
TGTGCCAGTAGTATAACAAGGGGGACCTACAATGAGCAGTTCTTC
CASSITRGTYNEQFF
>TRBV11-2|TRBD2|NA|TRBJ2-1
TGTGCCAGCAGCTTAGGACTAGCGGAACCCTACAATGAGCAGTTCTTC
CASSLGLAEPYNEQFF
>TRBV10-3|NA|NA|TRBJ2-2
TGTGCCATCAACCGAGGACAGACGAACACCGGGGAGCTGTTTTTT
CAINRGQTNTGELFF
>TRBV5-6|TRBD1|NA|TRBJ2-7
TGTGCCAGCAGCGCGGGGGACAGGGAAAAGTCCTACGAGCAGTACTTC
CASSAGDREKSYEQYF
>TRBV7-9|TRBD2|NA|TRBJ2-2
TGTGCCAGCAGCGAGCGGGGGCTCACCGGGGAGCTGTTTTTT
CASSERGLTGELFF
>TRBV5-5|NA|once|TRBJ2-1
TGTGCCAGCAGCACGGGAGAGAGCTCCTACAATGAGCAGTTCTTC
CASSTGESSYNEQFF
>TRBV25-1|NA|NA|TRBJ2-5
TGTGCCAGCAGTGAATCCCCCAGAGAGACCCAGTACTTC
CASSESPRETQYF
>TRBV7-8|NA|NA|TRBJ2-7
TGTGCCAGCAGCTTAGGTGCTGGAGCTCGGACCTACGAGCAGTACTTC
CASSLGAGARTYEQYF
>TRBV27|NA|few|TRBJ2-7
TGTGCCAGCAGTGCAACTAGGGCCAGCTCCTACGAGCAGTACTTC
CASSATRASSYEQYF
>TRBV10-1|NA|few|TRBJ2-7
TGCGCCAGCAGTGAAGGGGAAAGCTCCTACGAGCAGTACTTC
CASSEGESSYEQYF
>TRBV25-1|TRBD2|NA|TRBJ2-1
TGTGCCAGCAGTGAACCGGGACTAGCGGGAGTGAATGAGCAGTTCTTC
CASSEPGLAGVNEQFF
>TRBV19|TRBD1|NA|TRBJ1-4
TGTGCCAGTAGTACGGTATACCCGGGACAGAAGTGGGCCGGGGATGAAAAACTGTTTTTT
CASSTVYPGQKWAGDEKLFF